This record concerns one TCR beta chain sequence. Its antigen is not yet known. The record has no base qualities; no much larger clone is one base away. Using the deep immunoSEQ assay, TCR CDR3 regions were amplified from genomic DNA by multiplex PCR. Extracted genomic DNA from each cell subset was distributed evenly across all wells of several immunoSEQ 96-well plates, and each plate was treated as a replicate. Each replicate PCR for sorted subsets received roughly 200 ng genomic DNA, equal to about 30,000 T cell genomes. Purified libraries were measured with a Qubit 3.0 fluorometer, size-checked on a Bioanalyzer 2100, and measured again with the KAPA Library Quantification kit. A separate single-read 150-cycle Illumina NextSeq 550 flow cell was used to sequence each immunoSEQ 96-well plate. In the original analysis: The immunoSEQ output contained only junctional sequences without quality scores, so filtering could not match that applied to full-length reads. Sequences were annotated with PyIR, a Python wrapper for IgBLAST v1.9, using IMGT germline references to assign V/J genes and CDR3. Reads were removed for weak V/J assignments (E-value above 1e-6), missing CDR3, stop codons, out-of-frame junctions, or ambiguous translated residues. V3J clonotypes were defined as sequences sharing an identical inferred V gene, J gene, and CDR3 amino acid sequence. To compute the percentage overlap between repertoires, the number of shared unique clonotypes was divided by the size of the smaller repertoire. Repertoire richness was assessed with RTK rarefaction, the Chao1 estimator, and Recon v2.1 estimates of unobserved clonotypes. OLGA was used to compute generation probabilities for all TCRbeta clonotypes that the gDNA method yielded from a few donors. TCRdb holds this immuneACCESS table with in-frame rearrangements only. Some clones are missing; in checked studies, unresolved V genes explain under half, and the rest has no known cause. D and trimming were read from the DNA, whereas the V and J calls and clone size are those reported in that table. A total of 500,000 to 700,000 clones appear in this sample, about 95% of them only once. Jointly, the top ten make up over 0.095% of the sample.

The sample is drawn from a study of shared clonotypes between healthy human individuals (dated by TCRdb to the early 2020s). In the study overall: The cohort comprised two women and a few men aged 18 to 49 years. For each donor, three plates each were used for CD4 naive and CD4 memory, two plates were used for CD8 naive, and one plate was used for CD8 memory. Each donor's leukapheresis produced roughly between roughly 0.9 and 8.9 billion PBMCs. Libraries were prepared and TCR repertoires were sequenced by different laboratories using diverse techniques, in order to increase sequencing depth and limit assay-specific biases. To estimate repertoire size and how much clonotypes are shared between individuals, the study performed deep sequencing of blood TCR repertoires from five healthy adults.

The CDR3 runs 13 amino acids, cysteine and phenylalanine included. Only the CDR3 DNA is retained, 39 bases long and in frame from the first base. CDR1 and CDR2, per the germline V gene (reference sequence), are SGHNT and YYREEE. The trim is 0 bases for V and 6 bases for J, with a gap of 7 bases between the germline ends. Broad study findings and their caveats: Because the study included only a small number of donors, the genetic and exposure-history diversity represented was limited. Pairwise subsampling led to the expectation that sequencing depth would affect the degree of clonotype sharing among donors. Only blood was sampled, and tissue TCR repertoires likely differ from those in blood. Clonotypes shared by all four sorted-subset donors showed higher generation probabilities than non-shared clonotypes. Naive subsets generally had larger estimated clonotype richness than memory subsets. Rarefaction of sorted-subset datasets indicated incomplete sequencing despite the large sequencing depth. Sharing across several donors was observed for around 5% of naive CD4, 3% to 3.5% of naive CD8, 2.3% of memory CD4, and over 0.3% of memory CD8 clonotypes.

CD8 naive samples were obtained by positive selection for CCR7 among CD45RO-negative cells, yielding a CD45RA+CCR7+ population from which TemRA cells were excluded. Healthy HIV-negative adults with no recently reported acute infections or vaccinations were included as donors. Only Caucasian adults living in Nashville, Tennessee, USA were represented among the donors. Blood was obtained by leukapheresis, after which PBMCs were separated by Ficoll-Histopaque density gradient centrifugation and cryopreserved in liquid nitrogen vapor phase. Analytical flow cytometry was used to check the purity and quantity of every magnetically sorted T cell population. Genomic DNA was isolated from each sorted fraction and quantified by UV absorbance on a Nanodrop 2000c.

Specimen: naive CD8+ T cells sorted from blood. In light of the paper, this sample's cell subset or site label describes: CD45RA+CCR7+. The rearrangement combines TRBV5-4 with TRBJ2-4; the D gene remains uncertain. The TCR comes from a woman younger than 45 in good health. The CDR3 is CASSLEALNIQYF. The nucleotide sequence reads TGTGCCAGCAGCTTGGAGGCGCTAAACATTCAGTACTTC. Beyond the CDR3, the reference TRBV5-4 and TRBJ2-4 genes provide the residues; the full variable domain reads: ETGVTQSPTHLIKTRGQQVTLRCSSQSGHNTVSWYQQALGQGPQFIFQYYREEENGRGNFPPRFSGLQFPNYSSELNVNALELDDSALYLCASSLEALNIQYFGAGTRLSVL.